Listed below are T cell receptor beta chains from one sample, sequenced in a study of blood T cell repertoires in COVID-19. This table comes from immunoSEQ multiplex PCR, and its TCRdb copy is limited to in-frame clones, with some not included. The data hold around 200,000 clones, with about 88% observed a single time. The material sequenced was peripheral blood. Source of these receptors: a man aged 35 to 55 with active or convalescent COVID-19. CDR3s include the opening cysteine and the closing phenylalanine or tryptophan.

CDR3 protein: CASSSQGVGNQPQHF
V gene: TRBV6-5
J gene: TRBJ1-5

CDR3 protein: CASSPPAGSGNTIYF
V gene: TRBV6-5
J gene: TRBJ1-3

CDR3 protein: CASSGLAGENTGELFF
V gene: TRBV27
J gene: TRBJ2-2

CDR3 protein: CASSRDGTGIIGAYEQYF
V gene: TRBV19
J gene: TRBJ2-7

CDR3 protein: CASSLRGSRYEQYF
V gene: TRBV13
J gene: TRBJ2-7

CDR3 protein: CASSLQGYEQYF
V gene: TRBV18
J gene: TRBJ2-7

CDR3 protein: CASSLARISGNTIYF
V gene: TRBV7-2
J gene: TRBJ1-3

CDR3 protein: CASSLTDYGYTF
V gene: TRBV5-6
J gene: TRBJ1-2

CDR3 protein: CASSRLAGIKIQTGELFF
V gene: TRBV6-2/TRBV6-3
J gene: TRBJ2-2

CDR3 protein: CASSLGGLNSPLHF
V gene: TRBV27
J gene: TRBJ1-6

CDR3 protein: CASSLAGAQETQYF
V gene: TRBV18
J gene: TRBJ2-5

CDR3 protein: CASSLETGRYYEQYF
V gene: TRBV5-1
J gene: TRBJ2-7

CDR3 protein: CASSVPGLASYEQYF
V gene: TRBV9
J gene: TRBJ2-7

CDR3 protein: CASSPQGALTEAFF
V gene: TRBV7-9
J gene: TRBJ1-1

CDR3 protein: CASSYRDRGTYTSETQYF
V gene: TRBV7-2
J gene: TRBJ2-5

CDR3 protein: CASTPWEDTEAFF
V gene: TRBV7-9
J gene: TRBJ1-1

CDR3 protein: CASSLDGGPHNEQFF
V gene: TRBV5-1
J gene: TRBJ2-1

CDR3 protein: CASQDRGGEKLFF
V gene: TRBV6-6
J gene: TRBJ1-4

CDR3 protein: CASSRQGDRQPQHF
V gene: TRBV6-6
J gene: TRBJ1-5

CDR3 protein: CASSIQARHSYEQYF
V gene: TRBV19
J gene: TRBJ2-7

CDR3 protein: CAWSTGGNQPQHF
V gene: TRBV30
J gene: TRBJ1-5

CDR3 protein: CASRPTPGGAGTGELFF
V gene: TRBV7-6
J gene: TRBJ2-2

CDR3 protein: CASSVDGSLAPQHF
V gene: TRBV9
J gene: TRBJ1-5

CDR3 protein: CASSSDRSTYEQYF
V gene: TRBV11-1
J gene: TRBJ2-7

CDR3 protein: CASSVVSGDYEQYF
V gene: TRBV9
J gene: TRBJ2-7

CDR3 protein: CAWRYSSNYGYTF
V gene: TRBV30
J gene: TRBJ1-2

CDR3 protein: CATSRDPQGGYTF
V gene: TRBV15
J gene: TRBJ1-2

CDR3 protein: CSAAGEGEQYF
V gene: TRBV20-1
J gene: TRBJ2-7

CDR3 protein: CASSPLRGPEAFF
V gene: TRBV18
J gene: TRBJ1-1

CDR3 protein: CASEGQGAGNADTQYF
V gene: TRBV7-2
J gene: TRBJ2-3

CDR3 protein: CASSLAQATYEQYF
V gene: TRBV5-1
J gene: TRBJ2-7

CDR3 protein: CASSQGEEDEQFF
V gene: TRBV12-3/TRBV12-4
J gene: TRBJ2-1

CDR3 protein: CASSRPVGTRTNEKLFF
V gene: TRBV19
J gene: TRBJ1-4

CDR3 protein: CASSQGGNQPQHF
V gene: TRBV2
J gene: TRBJ1-5

CDR3 protein: CASSSARGNSPLHF
V gene: TRBV19
J gene: TRBJ1-6

CDR3 protein: CASSTGTSGVQETQYF
V gene: TRBV7-6
J gene: TRBJ2-5

CDR3 protein: CAFSQGNQPQHF
V gene: TRBV30
J gene: TRBJ1-5

CDR3 protein: CASSLGGGGNTIYF
V gene: TRBV28
J gene: TRBJ1-3

CDR3 protein: CASSLAASGQETQYF
V gene: TRBV5-1
J gene: TRBJ2-5

CDR3 protein: CASSLVGQGGDTQYF
V gene: TRBV11-1
J gene: TRBJ2-3

CDR3 protein: CATKWTSGAQETQYF
V gene: TRBV10-3
J gene: TRBJ2-5

CDR3 protein: CSASIRSGGLNEQFF
V gene: TRBV20-1
J gene: TRBJ2-1

CDR3 protein: CSASRDREGQPQHF
V gene: TRBV20-1
J gene: TRBJ1-5

CDR3 protein: CASSPGLYTDTQYF
V gene: TRBV5-5
J gene: TRBJ2-3

CDR3 protein: CASSDGGVDTQYF
V gene: TRBV2
J gene: TRBJ2-3

CDR3 protein: CASSPQGTGGPYEQYF
V gene: TRBV13
J gene: TRBJ2-7

CDR3 protein: CSVGGHLNTEAFF
V gene: TRBV29-1
J gene: TRBJ1-1

CDR3 protein: CASSLDERDGYTF
V gene: TRBV5-4
J gene: TRBJ1-2

CDR3 protein: CSARTSGGPNTGELFF
V gene: TRBV29-1
J gene: TRBJ2-2

CDR3 protein: CASSLSRGDQPQHF
V gene: TRBV7-2
J gene: TRBJ1-5

CDR3 protein: CASGQGDSPLHF
V gene: TRBV12-5
J gene: TRBJ1-6

CDR3 protein: CASSRESSGNTIYF
V gene: TRBV9
J gene: TRBJ1-3

CDR3 protein: CASQGVGLIGELFF
V gene: TRBV6-6
J gene: TRBJ2-2